Shown below are 2 T cell receptor beta chains from a single sample sequenced in a study of shared clonotypes between healthy human individuals. Measured with immunoSEQ multiplex PCR; TCRdb has only the in-frame clones, and not every one. The sample contains about 1 million clones, 75% of which appear only once. The sample was memory CD4+ T cells sorted from blood. Indicated subset: CD45RA-negative fraction. The source of these receptors is a young man in good health.

In its sample, this clone was seen a few times. Other DNA sequences in this specimen translate into the identical CDR3. The V call is TRBV7-2, the J call TRBJ1-2; the D is unclear. Germline V gene lookup returns CDR1 SGHTA and CDR2 FQGNSA. V lost 1 base and J 6 bases, leaving 3 bases between the germline ends. This CDR3 has 11 amino acids. The CDR3 here is CASSLGDGYTF. For the CDR3, the DNA is TGTGCCAGCAGCTTAGGAGATGGCTACACCTTC.

The rearrangement joins TRBV30 to TRBJ2-3, with 13 nucleotides matching TRBD2. This CDR3 has 15 residues. Trimming took 3 bases from V and 6 from J; bases not matched to a gene: 6. Germline CDR1 reads GTSNPN; CDR2 reads SVGIG (reference sequence). CDR3 residues: CAWSGPLAGGDTQYF. The CDR3 DNA follows: TGTGCCTGGAGCGGGCCACTAGCGGGAGGGGATACGCAGTATTTT.